This T cell receptor beta chain appears in the sequencing data of a study of graft-versus-host responses after intestinal transplantation. CDR1 is MDHEN, CDR2 SYDVKM, per germline. There are 13 residues in the CDR3. Between the trimmed V and J ends, which lost 6 bases and 4 bases, there was a span of 13 bases. This clone was observed once. As yet, its antigen is unknown. Some clones are missing from TCRdb's copy, which holds only in-frame ones; the method was immunoSEQ multiplex PCR. This sample carries approximately 100,000 clones, about 88% of them seen once, and the ten largest clones take 0.7% to 0.9%.

The rearrangement joins TRBV28 to TRBJ2-7; a possible D gene is TRBD2 (6 bases). The TCR was taken from a human donor who received an intestinal transplant. Source: unstimulated CD4+ T cells sorted from spleen or lymph node cells, taken before intestinal transplant. CDR3 in amino acids: CASRPGVEYEQYF. DNA for the CDR3: TGTGCCAGCAGACCGGGGGTCGAGTACGAGCAGTACTTC.